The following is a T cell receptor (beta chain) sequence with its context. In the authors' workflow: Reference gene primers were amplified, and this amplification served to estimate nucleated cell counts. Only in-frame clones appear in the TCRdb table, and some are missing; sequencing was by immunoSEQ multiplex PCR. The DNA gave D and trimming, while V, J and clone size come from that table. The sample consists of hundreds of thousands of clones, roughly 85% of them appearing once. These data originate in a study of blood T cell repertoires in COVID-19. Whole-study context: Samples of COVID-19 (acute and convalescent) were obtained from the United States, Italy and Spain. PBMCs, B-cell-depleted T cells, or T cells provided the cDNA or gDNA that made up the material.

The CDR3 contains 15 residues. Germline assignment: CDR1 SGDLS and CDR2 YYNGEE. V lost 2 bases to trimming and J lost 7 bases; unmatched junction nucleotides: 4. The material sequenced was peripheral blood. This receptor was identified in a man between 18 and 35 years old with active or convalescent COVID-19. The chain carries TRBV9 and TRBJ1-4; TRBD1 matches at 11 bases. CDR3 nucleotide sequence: TGTGCCAGCAGCGTTACCGGGACAGGGGGTGAAAAACTGTTTTTT. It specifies CASSVTGTGGEKLFF.